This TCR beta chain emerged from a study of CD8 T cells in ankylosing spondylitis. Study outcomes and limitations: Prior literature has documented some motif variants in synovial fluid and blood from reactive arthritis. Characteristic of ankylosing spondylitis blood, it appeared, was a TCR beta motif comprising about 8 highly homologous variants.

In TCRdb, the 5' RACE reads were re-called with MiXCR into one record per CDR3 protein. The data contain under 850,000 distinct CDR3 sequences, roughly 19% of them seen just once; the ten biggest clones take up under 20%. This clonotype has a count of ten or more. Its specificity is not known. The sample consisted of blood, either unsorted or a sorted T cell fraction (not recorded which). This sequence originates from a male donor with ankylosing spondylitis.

CDR3 sequence: CSAGTSGTYEQYF. In DNA, the CDR3 is TGCAGCGCCGGGACTAGCGGAACCTACGAGCAGTACTTC. The V gene is TRBV29-1, the J gene TRBJ2-7; 11 nucleotides match TRBD2. The CDR3 sequence is 13 residues long. CDR1 and CDR2 from the germline V gene are SQVTM and ANQGSEA. Losses at the gene ends were 7 bases for V and 2 bases for J; bases not matched to a gene: 4.